This TCR beta chain originates from a study of shared clonotypes between healthy human individuals. Generated by immunoSEQ multiplex PCR, the TCRdb table keeps only in-frame clones and is missing some. The table shows around 690,000 clones, with about 90% occurring only once. The CDR3 length is 16 residues. V was clipped by 0 bases and J by 3 bases; unmatched bases: 5. The germline CDR1 and CDR2 sequences are SGDLS and YYNGEE. The J gene is TRBJ2-1, the V gene TRBV9; TRBD1 matches 8 bases. Sequencing used memory CD8+ T cells from PBMCs. Subset here: CD45RO+ cells pooled with CCR7-negative TemRA cells. The clonotype was recovered from a man aged 18 to 29 in good health. Some clones in this sample may be carry-over from other donors' samples. The CDR3 sequence is CASSVEPGGVYNEQFF. The DNA of the CDR3 is TGTGCCAGCAGCGTAGAGCCAGGGGGCGTCTACAATGAGCAGTTCTTC.